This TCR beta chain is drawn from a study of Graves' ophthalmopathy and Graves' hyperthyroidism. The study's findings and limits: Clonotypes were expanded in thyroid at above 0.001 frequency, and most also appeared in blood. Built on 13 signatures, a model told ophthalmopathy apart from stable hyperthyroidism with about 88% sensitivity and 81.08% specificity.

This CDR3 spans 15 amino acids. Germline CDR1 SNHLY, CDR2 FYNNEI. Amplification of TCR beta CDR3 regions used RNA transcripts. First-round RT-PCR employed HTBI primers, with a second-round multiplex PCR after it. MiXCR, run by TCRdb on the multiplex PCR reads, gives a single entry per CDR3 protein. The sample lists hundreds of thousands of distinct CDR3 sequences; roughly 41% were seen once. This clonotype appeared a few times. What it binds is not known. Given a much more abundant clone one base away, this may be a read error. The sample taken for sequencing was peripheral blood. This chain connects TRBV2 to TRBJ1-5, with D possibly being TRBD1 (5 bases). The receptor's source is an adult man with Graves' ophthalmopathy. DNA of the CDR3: TGTGCCGGCAGTGAAGCGCTCGGGGGTACTCAGCCCCAGCATTTT. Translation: CAGSEALGGTQPQHF.